This is a list of T cell receptor beta chains from one sample in a study of T cell responses to AZD1222 COVID-19 vaccine. Profiling relied on immunoSEQ multiplex PCR, and the TCRdb table lists in-frame clones only, not all of them. The sample lists about 110,000 clones, roughly 90% occurring once. This specimen was peripheral blood, taken on day 0 of AZD1222 vaccination. The receptors originated from an adult in good health. Both conserved end residues are part of each CDR3. A D gene is named only where the DNA matches it firmly. Not every row has a clone size; where given, it reads once, few, many or a size class.

D	size	J	V	CDR3	DNA
.	.	TRBJ1-4	TRBV2	CASILTSRDVFF	TGTGCCAGCATTTTGACAAGCCGCGATGTGTTTTTT
.	.	TRBJ2-5	TRBV28	CASQVLGETQYF	TGTGCCAGCCAGGTTCTTGGGGAGACCCAGTACTTC
.	.	TRBJ2-7	TRBV30	CAWSVRDEQYF	TGTGCCTGGAGTGTGAGGGACGAGCAGTACTTC
TRBD1	.	TRBJ1-2	TRBV6-1	CASSETTGGAYGYTF	TGTGCCAGCAGTGAAACGACAGGGGGAGCCTATGGCTACACCTTC
.	.	TRBJ2-1	TRBV19	CASSKGFPSYNEQFF	TGTGCCAGTAGTAAGGGCTTTCCCTCTTACAATGAGCAGTTCTTC
.	.	TRBJ2-5	TRBV6-5	CASSYVGQETQYF	TGTGCCAGCAGTTACGTCGGTCAAGAGACCCAGTACTTC
TRBD1	.	TRBJ1-2	TRBV19	CASSGAGQGSYGYTF	TGTGCCAGTAGTGGCGCCGGACAGGGGTCCTATGGCTACACCTTC
.	.	TRBJ2-7	TRBV12-5	CASGPDGYSYEQYF	TGTGCTAGTGGCCCGGACGGGTACTCCTACGAGCAGTACTTC
.	.	TRBJ1-1	TRBV18	CASSPDSATEAFF	TGTGCCAGCTCACCAGATTCGGCCACTGAAGCTTTCTTT
.	.	TRBJ1-1	TRBV7-9	CASIYRTGDTEAFF	TGTGCCAGCATCTACCGTACGGGGGACACTGAAGCTTTCTTT
TRBD2	.	TRBJ2-5	TRBV5-5	CASSDPLAGLQETQYF	TGTGCCAGCAGCGACCCACTAGCGGGGCTACAAGAGACCCAGTACTTC
TRBD1	.	TRBJ1-1	TRBV5-4	CASFGQGDTEAFF	TGTGCCAGCTTTGGCCAGGGGGACACTGAAGCTTTCTTT
.	.	TRBJ1-6	TRBV5-1	CASSLEGDSPLHF	TGCGCCAGCAGCTTGGAAGGGGATTCACCCCTCCACTTT
.	once	TRBJ1-1	TRBV7-9	CASSKTVPEAFF	TGTGCCAGCAGCAAGACTGTTCCTGAAGCTTTCTTT
.	.	TRBJ1-2	TRBV5-1	CASSLVGDGYTF	TGCGCCAGCAGCTTGGTTGGAGATGGCTACACCTTC
TRBD1	few	TRBJ1-2	TRBV7-3	CASSLGQEEYGYTF	TGTGCCAGCAGCTTGGGACAGGAGGAGTATGGCTACACCTTC
.	.	TRBJ1-1	TRBV5-1	CASSLGVGRTEAFF	TGCGCCAGCAGCTTAGGAGTCGGAAGAACTGAAGCTTTCTTT
.	.	TRBJ1-5	TRBV28	CASSSRDPRGAQPQHF	TGTGCCAGCAGTTCGAGGGACCCCAGGGGAGCCCAGCCCCAGCATTTT
.	.	TRBJ2-6	TRBV19	CASSIMSSGANVLTF	TGTGCCAGTAGTATTATGAGCTCTGGGGCCAACGTCCTGACTTTC
.	.	TRBJ2-2	TRBV12-5	CASGSTGVSHGGELFF	TGTGCTAGTGGTTCCACCGGGGTCTCCCATGGCGGGGAGCTGTTTTTT
.	once	TRBJ1-2	TRBV5-4	CASSFTGTSAGYTF	TGTGCCAGCAGCTTTACGGGCACCTCTGCTGGCTACACCTTC
.	.	TRBJ2-2	TRBV27	CASSQTLTGQIGNTGELFF	TGTGCCAGCAGTCAGACCTTAACCGGACAGATAGGGAACACCGGGGAGCTGTTTTTT
TRBD1	.	TRBJ2-7	TRBV9	CASSATGDSYEQYF	TGTGCCAGCAGCGCGACAGGGGATTCCTACGAGCAGTACTTC
TRBD2	.	TRBJ2-3	TRBV30	CAWSGSGGHDTQYF	TGTGCCTGGAGTGGAAGCGGGGGCCATGATACGCAGTATTTT
.	.	TRBJ2-1	TRBV5-1	CAVRPNEQFF	TGCGCCGTACGTCCCAATGAGCAGTTCTTC
.	.	TRBJ1-5	TRBV27	CASSLVAFNQPQHF	TGTGCCAGCAGTTTAGTCGCTTTTAATCAGCCCCAGCATTTT
.	.	TRBJ2-5	TRBV20-1	CSALGGETQYF	TGCAGTGCTTTAGGGGGGGAGACCCAGTACTTC
TRBD2	.	TRBJ2-4	TRBV9	CASSPQGGGPKNIQYF	TGTGCCAGCAGCCCCCAGGGCGGGGGGCCCAAAAACATTCAGTACTTC
.	.	TRBJ1-1	TRBV12-3/TRBV12-4	CASSTPRGEAFF	TGTGCCAGCAGTACTCCGAGGGGTGAAGCTTTCTTT
TRBD2	.	TRBJ2-3	TRBV9	CASSTRTSGGAGADTQYF	TGTGCCAGCAGCACACGGACTAGCGGGGGGGCAGGGGCAGATACGCAGTATTTT
.	.	TRBJ1-4	TRBV5-4	CATQGRYNEKLFF	TGTGCCACCCAGGGACGGTATAATGAAAAACTGTTTTTT
TRBD2	.	TRBJ2-5	TRBV28	CASSFPPSGGGETQYF	TGTGCCAGCAGTTTCCCCCCTAGCGGGGGAGGGGAGACCCAGTACTTC
TRBD1	.	TRBJ1-2	TRBV5-4	CASSLQGGGYTF	TGTGCCAGCAGCCTACAGGGGGGTGGCTACACCTTC
.	.	TRBJ2-7	TRBV30	CAWSVRGEVQYF	TGTGCCTGGAGTGTACGAGGGGAGGTTCAGTACTTC
TRBD2	.	TRBJ2-1	TRBV11-1	CASSLEAGLPLEQFF	TGTGCCAGCAGCTTAGAAGCGGGGCTACCCCTTGAGCAGTTCTTC
TRBD1	.	TRBJ2-1	TRBV28	CASSPRGRGLFNEQFF	TGTGCCAGCAGCCCCCGGGGCAGGGGGCTCTTCAATGAGCAGTTCTTC
.	.	TRBJ2-7	TRBV10-3	CAISESGGGPYEQYF	TGTGCCATCAGTGAGTCCGGGGGAGGCCCCTACGAGCAGTACTTC
.	.	TRBJ2-3	TRBV5-1	CASSRGADTQYF	TGCGCCAGCAGCAGGGGAGCAGATACGCAGTATTTT
.	.	TRBJ1-2	TRBV25-1	CASSESSGTTGGYTF	TGTGCCAGCAGTGAATCTTCCGGGACCACGGGAGGCTACACCTTC
TRBD1	.	TRBJ1-2	TRBV6-4	CASSPGTGGYDGYTF	TGTGCCAGCAGTCCCGGGACAGGGGGTTATGATGGCTACACCTTC
.	.	TRBJ1-1	TRBV19	CASSTSVNTEAFF	TGTGCCAGTAGTACCTCCGTGAACACTGAAGCTTTCTTT
TRBD1	.	TRBJ2-7	TRBV5-1	CASSPGQGRTEQYF	TGCGCCAGCAGCCCGGGACAGGGCCGGACCGAGCAGTACTTC
.	once	TRBJ2-6	TRBV25-1	CASGNWANVLTF	TGTGCCAGCGGAAACTGGGCCAACGTCCTGACTTTC
.	.	TRBJ1-2	TRBV7-9	CASSLVTGGSSYGYTF	TGTGCCAGCAGCTTAGTCACTGGGGGATCCTCCTATGGCTACACCTTC
.	.	TRBJ2-1	TRBV6-5	CASTPAYHEQFF	TGTGCCAGCACTCCAGCATACCATGAGCAGTTCTTC
.	few	TRBJ1-3	TRBV28	CASSFGGNSGNTIYF	TGTGCCAGCAGTTTTGGCGGAAACTCTGGAAACACCATATATTTT